The 12 T cell receptor beta chains below come from one sample, sequenced in a study of T-cell reconstitution after alpha-beta-depleted transplantation in children. Researchers prepared the TCRbeta library using unique molecular identifiers, the study reports. MiXCR was run by TCRdb on the PCR reads, yielding one entry per CDR3 protein. This table has 490,000 or so distinct CDR3 sequences, more than 9% appearing once. The specimen comprised PBMCs, sampled before TCRalphabeta/CD19-depleted stem cell transplant. These receptors came from a child aged 2-15 years with inherited bone marrow failure, due to receive a stem cell transplant.

Remarks on this clonotype: A much larger clone is a single base away; this may be a read error. The genes are TRBV4-3 and TRBJ2-2, with D perhaps given as TRBD1 or TRBD2 (5 bases each). The CDR3 is 16 amino acids. Germline V gene sequence: CDR1 LGHNA, CDR2 YSLEER. With 3 bases removed from V and 0 bases from J, the gap between germline ends came to 11 bases. The DNA for the CDR3 is TGCGCCAGCAGCCACGTTACGGGGCCGAACACCGGGGAGCTGTTTTTT. It codes for CASSHVTGPNTGELFF.

This chain joins TRBV7-2 and TRBJ1-2; 9 bases fit TRBD1. Germline V gene data show CDR1 as SGHTA and CDR2 as FQGNSA. The V and J ends lost 5 bases and 5 bases, in that order; junction bases with no gene match: 9. This CDR3 contains 15 residues. The CDR3: CASSLPGQGRYGYTF. The CDR3 DNA reads TGTGCCAGCAGCCTACCGGGACAGGGACGGTATGGCTACACCTTC.

The J gene is TRBJ2-6, the V gene TRBV7-9, with D perhaps matching TRBD1 (7 bases). Trimming shortened V by 5 bases and J by 0 bases, and 14 bases separated the two germline ends. This CDR3 has 17 amino acids. From germline, CDR1 is SEHNR and CDR2 FQNEAQ (reference sequence). CDR3 coding DNA: TGTGCCAGCAGCCCCTGGAGGGGGCTCTCTGGGGCCAACGTCCTGACTTTC. This encodes CASSPWRGLSGANVLTF.

In its sample, this clonotype was seen many times. This chain links TRBV29-1 with TRBJ1-2; weak D call: TRBD1 (5 bases). Between the trimmed V and J ends, which lost 3 bases and 3 bases, there was a span of 11 bases. In germline, CDR1 is SQVTM, CDR2 ANQGSEA. The CDR3 is 13 amino acids. CDR3 coding DNA: TGCAGCGTTGACTCGGGGGTTGACTATGGCTACACCTTC. It specifies CSVDSGVDYGYTF.

This clonotype has a count of ten or more. The chain links TRBV12-3 or TRBV12-4 to TRBJ2-7; 10 nucleotides align to TRBD2. The CDR3 is 16 amino acids. With V trimmed by 4 bases and J by 2 bases, 8 bases remained unmatched. The CDR3 protein is CASSWGLALAAYEQYF. The CDR3 coding sequence is TGTGCCAGCAGTTGGGGACTAGCGTTAGCTGCCTACGAGCAGTACTTC.

This clonotype was counted a few times. CDR3 residues: CSSRALENEQFF. CDR3 DNA sequence: TGCAGCTCCCGGGCCCTGGAGAATGAGCAGTTCTTC. The chain uses TRBV29-1 and TRBJ2-1; no reliable D call. The CDR3 is 12 residues long. Per germline, CDR1 SQVTM and CDR2 ANQGSEA. Trimming removed 8 bases from V and 7 bases from J, with 15 bases in between.

This clonotype came up a few times. Here the CDR3 DNA reads TGTGCCAGCAGCTTAGAAGCCAGGGGGCGGAACGAGCAGTACTTC. Protein product: CASSLEARGRNEQYF. The chain is built from TRBV11-2 and TRBJ2-7; TRBD1 aligns across 8 bases. Per germline, CDR1 SGHAT and CDR2 FQNNGV. There are 15 residues in the CDR3. The V gene end was trimmed by 0 bases and the J gene end by 5 bases; junction bases not matched to a gene: 6.

This clonotype was observed a handful of times. The V and J genes are TRBV6-1 and TRBJ1-1, with a possible D match to TRBD1 (5 bases). CDR1 is MNHNS and CDR2 is SASEGT in the germline V gene. Trimming took 1 base from V and 2 from J, leaving 11 bases between them. The CDR3 covers 15 residues. The CDR3 DNA reads TGTGCCAGCAGTGAAGATGACAGATACAACACTGAAGCTTTCTTT. Translated: CASSEDDRYNTEAFF.

Many counts were recorded for this clonotype. This CDR3 reads CASRTRETQYF. For the CDR3, the DNA is TGTGCCAGCCGAACCCGAGAGACCCAGTACTTC. The chain carries TRBV12-3 or TRBV12-4 and TRBJ2-5, with D unresolved. With 8 bases removed from V and 4 bases from J, the gap between germline ends came to 8 bases. The CDR3 runs to 11 residues.

This clonotype was seen at least ten times. V usage is TRBV12-3 or TRBV12-4 and J usage is TRBJ2-1; TRBD2 aligns across 14 bases. This CDR3 spans 15 amino acids. With V trimmed by 6 bases and J by 7 bases, 5 bases remained unmatched. The CDR3 loop is CASSRLAGGQNEQFF. The DNA for the CDR3 is TGTGCCAGCAGCCGACTAGCGGGAGGGCAGAATGAGCAGTTCTTC.

The sample holds a few counts of this clonotype. CDR3 protein: CASSEAGISYEQYF. In nucleotides, the CDR3 is TGTGCCAGCAGTGAAGCGGGCATATCCTACGAGCAGTACTTC. The gene calls are TRBV6-1 and TRBJ2-7, with unresolved D. CDR3 length equals 14 residues. Trimming took 0 bases from V and 1 from J, leaving 7 bases between them. Looked up from germline, CDR1 is MNHNS and CDR2 is SASEGT.

This clonotype was recorded at least ten times. In DNA form, the CDR3 reads TGTGCCAGCAGCTTAGTTACGAGTCCCTATGGCTACACCTTC. It encodes CASSLVTSPYGYTF. The rearrangement links TRBV11-2 to TRBJ1-2; no definite D call. V was shortened by 1 base and J by 4 bases, with 10 bases between the two germline ends. There are 14 residues in the CDR3. Germline V gives CDR1 SGHAT, CDR2 FQNNGV. Drawing the rest from reference TRBV11-2 and TRBJ1-2, the complete variable domain is EAGVAQSPRYKIIEKRQSVAFWCNPISGHATLYWYQQILGQGPKLLIQFQNNGVVDDSQLPKDRFSAERLKGVDSTLKIQPAKLEDSAVYLCASSLVTSPYGYTFGSGTRLTVV.